The clone carrying this T cell receptor beta chain was seen only a few times. The antigen is undetermined. It was one heparinised blood draw, averaging around 120 mL, that each donor gave. This specimen belongs to a study of beta chain features in type 1 diabetes. Overall study findings and caveats: People with Type 1 diabetes carried modestly yet significantly shorter TCRB CDR3s in all four CD4+ subsets. Patients with type 1 diabetes carried fewer insertions and had more deletions at their VDJ junctions.

TCRB transcripts that were expressed got sequenced, as all of the isolated RNA had been reverse transcribed. Clones were read by immunoSEQ multiplex PCR, and TCRdb kept only the in-frame ones, dropping some. The table includes more than 120,000 clones, around 13% detected once. The V end lost 7 bases, the J end lost 0 bases, and 13 bases lay between the germline ends. Germline V gives CDR1 MNHNY, CDR2 SVGAGI (reference sequence). The CDR3 spans 15 residues. The TCR originated in a man between 18 and 35 years old with type 1 diabetes. The sequenced material came from central memory CD4+ T cells from blood. This rearrangement joins TRBV6-6 to TRBJ1-5; no reliable D call. CDR3: CASKGEDGSNQPQHF. In DNA, the CDR3 is TGTGCCAGCAAGGGAGAGGACGGTAGCAATCAGCCCCAGCATTTT.